Sequencing of this TCR beta chain was carried out in a study of blood T cells in healthy people across ages. A second PCR, run for 7 to 11 cycles, used a sample-barcoded 5' primer plus a J-beta primer mix. One entry per CDR3 protein results from TCRdb running MiXCR on the 5' RACE reads. The table lists about 730,000 distinct CDR3 sequences, more than 40% of them singletons, with approximately 22% in the top ten. The length of the CDR3 is 16 residues. Trimming removed 5 bases at V and 0 bases at J, with 15 bases between. This sequence was found in a woman aged 60-75 years in good health. The sample was blood. The V and J genes are TRBV12-3 or TRBV12-4 and TRBJ2-3; weak D call: TRBD1 (5 bases). CDR3 nucleotide sequence: TGTGCCAGCAGTCCCCCGGCTGGGGCTAGCACAGATACGCAGTATTTT. Protein: CASSPPAGASTDTQYF.